The 9 T cell receptor beta chains given below trace back to one sample, sequenced in a study of blood T cell repertoires in COVID-19. Produced via immunoSEQ multiplex PCR; TCRdb's table is partial and in-frame only. Counted here are some 97,000 clones, 87% occurring once; the ten biggest clones make up 7% to 9%. The sample taken for sequencing was peripheral blood. The origin of the receptors is a man younger than 45 in a cohort sampled during active COVID-19.

J is TRBJ1-4 and V is TRBV7-9; D gene uncertain. V was trimmed by 6 bases and J by 6 bases, leaving 11 bases between them. The CDR3 extends over 13 amino acids. The germline gives CDR1 SEHNR, CDR2 FQNEAQ (reference sequence). The CDR3, as DNA: TGTGCCAGCAGGGAGAGGACTGATGAAAAACTGTTTTTT. Residues: CASRERTDEKLFF.

This sequence joins TRBV5-8 and TRBJ2-1; perhaps TRBD2 as D (5 bases). Deletions cut 0 bases from V and 5 bases from J, with 9 bases between. The CDR3 sequence is 14 residues long. Germline CDR1 is SGHTS and CDR2 is YDEGEE. The CDR3 nucleotides are TGTGCCAGCAGCTTGGCGGGGTTGAACAATGAGCAGTTCTTC. Translated: CASSLAGLNNEQFF.

In this sample, this clone turned up once. Other DNA sequences in this specimen translate into the identical CDR3. This chain uses TRBV6-5 with TRBJ2-5; 7 nucleotides match TRBD2. CDR1 and CDR2 (germline): MNHEY, SVGAGI. CDR3 length: 13 residues. After removal of 5 bases from V and 1 base from J, the junction contained 1 base not matched to a gene. CDR3 sequence reads: CASSRGVQETQYF. The CDR3 nucleotides are TGTGCCAGCAGTCGGGGGGTCCAAGAGACCCAGTACTTC.

The rearrangement uses TRBV18 and TRBJ2-5, with D maybe TRBD1 (5 bases). Germline V gene data show CDR1 as KGHSH and CDR2 as LQKENI. Deletions cut 2 bases from V and 3 bases from J, with 10 bases between. The CDR3 spans 14 residues. The CDR3 nucleotides are TGTGCCAGCTCACCAAGATCCAGGGAAGAGACCCAGTACTTC. Protein product: CASSPRSREETQYF.

CDR3 nucleotides: TGTGCCAGCGGGATCGGAGGACAGCACTCTGGAAACACCATATATTTT. It codes for CASGIGGQHSGNTIYF. This rearrangement joins TRBV6-8 to TRBJ1-3, with D possibly matching TRBD1 (6 bases). V was pared by 8 bases and J by 0 bases, with 17 bases between. CDR1 and CDR2 (germline): MNHGY, SAAAGT. The CDR3 contains 16 residues.

This chain links TRBV5-5 with TRBJ1-6, with 9 nucleotides matching TRBD1. The CDR3 contains 13 residues. Trimming took 5 bases from V and 11 from J; bases not matched to a gene: 5. Germline V gene sequence: CDR1 SGHKS, CDR2 YYEKEE (reference sequence). In DNA form, the CDR3 reads TGTGCCAGCAGTACAGGGGGCGGGACACCCCTCCACTTT. This translates into CASSTGGGTPLHF.

The chain links TRBV3-1 (or the pseudogene TRBV3-2) to TRBJ1-4; D is uncertain. Trimming took off 4 bases at V and 5 bases at J, with 14 bases between the two ends. CDR3 length: 15 residues. Germline-derived CDR1 and CDR2 are LGHDT and YNNKEL (reference sequence). CDR3 coding DNA: TGTGCCAGCAGCCCTCCCGGTTCAAACAATGAAAAACTGTTTTTT. The encoded protein is CASSPPGSNNEKLFF.

The chain employs TRBV30 and TRBJ1-3; D call uncertain. The V and J ends lost 5 bases and 4 bases respectively, with 9 bases between them. Looked up from germline, CDR1 is GTSNPN and CDR2 is SVGIG (reference sequence). The length of the CDR3 is 12 residues. The CDR3 is CAWRGVGNTIYF. The CDR3 DNA follows: TGTGCCTGGCGGGGTGTCGGAAACACCATATATTTT.

The V and J genes are TRBV6-5 and TRBJ2-7, with TRBD1 matching 7 bases. The CDR3 has 15 amino acids. In germline, CDR1 is MNHEY, CDR2 SVGAGI. The V gene end was trimmed by 0 bases and the J gene end by 2 bases; junction bases not matched to a gene: 4. CDR3 coding DNA: TGTGCCAGCAGTTACTCGACAGGGAGCCCCTACGAGCAGTACTTC. Amino acid sequence: CASSYSTGSPYEQYF.